One and the same sample provided the 8 T cell receptor beta chains below, sequenced in a study of T cells in Graves' hyperthyroidism and ophthalmopathy. The CDR3 regions of TCR beta were amplified from RNA transcripts. A first-round RT-PCR of the TCR CDR3 used the HTBI primer set. TCRdb re-called the multiplex PCR reads with MiXCR, one entry per CDR3 protein. The sample lists about 560,000 distinct CDR3 sequences, less than 15% seen once, with approximately 15% in the top ten. Sequences were obtained from blood. The receptors derive from a woman in her thirties or forties with Graves' hyperthyroidism.

This clonotype was counted many times. Here the CDR3 DNA reads TGTGCCAGCAGCCCCAGACTAGCTTCTAACGATGAGCAGTTCTTC. This gives the protein CASSPRLASNDEQFF. V and J are TRBV7-3 and TRBJ2-1; 7 positions agree with TRBD2. CDR1 SGHTA and CDR2 FQGTGA come from the germline V gene. This CDR3 spans 15 amino acids. Trimming took 5 bases from V and 8 from J; bases not matched to a gene: 12.

This clonotype was recorded many times. V and J are TRBV12-3 or TRBV12-4 and TRBJ2-1; 7 nucleotides line up with TRBD2. With 2 bases clipped from V and 5 bases from J, the junction kept 12 bases outside the gene matches. The CDR3 runs to 17 residues. CDR3 amino acids: CASSLYGRTLKHNEQFF. The CDR3 coding sequence is TGTGCCAGCAGTTTATACGGGAGGACTCTAAAACACAATGAGCAGTTCTTC.

This clonotype was seen ten or more times. The CDR3 reads CASSLPLGGVNEQFF. CDR3 nucleotide sequence: TGTGCCAGCAGCTTACCCCTCGGAGGTGTCAATGAGCAGTTCTTC. The chain links TRBV7-2 to TRBJ2-1; TRBD2 is a possible D gene (5 bases). This CDR3 contains 15 residues. Trimming took 2 bases from V and 6 from J, leaving 14 bases between them. The V gene's germline CDR1 is SGHTA and CDR2 FQGNSA. The full variable domain, in which reference TRBV7-2 and TRBJ2-1 provide the parts outside the CDR3, is GAGVSQSPSNKVTEKGKDVELRCDPISGHTALYWYRQSLGQGLEFLIYFQGNSAPDKSGLPSDRFSAERTGGSVSTLTIQRTQQEDSAVYLCASSLPLGGVNEQFFGPGTRLTVL.

The V call is TRBV20-1, the J call TRBJ1-2; D is undetermined. CDR3 size: 15 residues. Trimming took off 0 bases at V and 2 bases at J, with 13 bases between the two ends. Germline V gene data show CDR1 as DFQATT and CDR2 as SNEGSKA (reference sequence). The CDR3 loop reads CSARDIGGKNYGYTF. CDR3 bases: TGCAGTGCTAGAGATATAGGAGGGAAGAACTATGGCTACACCTTC.

This clonotype was found a few times. The rearrangement joins TRBV20-1 to TRBJ2-7, with 7 nucleotides matching TRBD1. V gave up 5 bases and J gave up 6 bases; unmatched junction bases: 7. CDR1 is DFQATT, CDR2 SNEGSKA, per germline (reference sequence). CDR3 length: 12 amino acids. CDR3 nucleotides: TGCAGTGCTCCAATTACAGGGGTCGAGCAGTACTTC. Its protein product is CSAPITGVEQYF.

This clonotype has at least ten counts. The chain employs TRBV2 and TRBJ2-3, with 7 bases fitting TRBD1. Germline V gene lookup returns CDR1 SNHLY and CDR2 FYNNEI. The junction had 9 bases not matched to a gene; V was cut back by 6 bases and J by 3 bases. This CDR3 region has 15 residues. The CDR3 coding sequence is TGTGCCAGCAGCAACAGGGGCATGGGGACAGATACGCAGTATTTT. As protein: CASSNRGMGTDTQYF. Full variable domain (missing parts from reference TRBV2 and TRBJ2-3): EPEVTQTPSHQVTQMGQEVILRCVPISNHLYFYWYRQILGQKVEFLVSFYNNEISEKSEIFDDQFSVERPDGSNFTLKIRSTKLEDSAMYFCASSNRGMGTDTQYFGPGTRLTVL.

There are a few counts of this clonotype. The rearrangement links TRBV7-2 to TRBJ2-2; 8 bases are a match to TRBD1. The junction had 6 bases not matched to a gene; V was cut back by 1 base and J by 8 bases. The CDR3 is made up of 15 amino acids. Per germline, CDR1 SGHTA and CDR2 FQGNSA. In DNA form, the CDR3 reads TGTGCCAGCAGCTTAGTCGTCAGGGGGCTTGGGGAGCTGTTTTTT. Translation: CASSLVVRGLGELFF.

The rearrangement joins TRBV28 to TRBJ2-7; 7 nucleotides line up with TRBD2. The CDR3 is 14 amino acids. The germline gives CDR1 MDHEN, CDR2 SYDVKM. The V segment lost 5 bases and the J segment 7 bases; nucleotides outside the gene matches: 11. CDR3 sequence: CASSLRDYTGEQYF. CDR3 DNA: TGTGCCAGCAGTCTCCGGGACTATACCGGGGAGCAGTACTTC. The full variable domain, completed using reference TRBV28 and TRBJ2-7, is DVKVTQSSRYLVKRTGEKVFLECVQDMDHENMFWYRQDPGLGLRLIYFSYDVKMKEKGDIPEGYSVSREKKERFSLILESASTNQTSMYLCASSLRDYTGEQYFGPGTRLTVT.